Reported below is one T cell receptor (beta chain). The sample comes from a study of monozygotic twins with inflammatory bowel disease. Germline V gene lookup returns CDR1 SQVTM and CDR2 ANQGSEA. The CDR3 sequence is 13 residues long. One entry per CDR3 protein, without DNA, is what TCRdb gives after re-calling the 5' RACE reads. The sample includes about 350,000 distinct CDR3 sequences. The clonotype comes from a human donor with ulcerative colitis or Crohn's disease, or a healthy co-twin of an affected twin (not recorded which). Sequencing was carried out using blood. This chain uses TRBV29-1 with TRBJ1-1; TCRdb designates TRBD1, a call that cannot be tested without DNA. CDR3 in amino acids: CSVSGEGWTEAFF.